This TCR beta chain emerged from a study of cytomegalovirus exposure and HLA in healthy donors. The PCR employed 60 Vbeta primers together with 13 Jbeta primers. Under the authors' procedure: The authors later counted 75 million to 90 million unique TCR beta chains, roughly 10 million of them shared. Libraries were prepared by immunoSEQ multiplex PCR; TCRdb keeps only in-frame clonotypes and omits some of them. V and J calls and clone size are those listed in that table; D and trimming were worked out from the DNA. The sample contains 65,000 or so clones, 62% of which appear only once. This clone appeared a few times. Trimming took 4 bases from V and 6 from J; bases not matched to a gene: 10. Per germline, CDR1 MNHEY and CDR2 SVGAGI. This CDR3 spans 15 amino acids.

This receptor was obtained from a man aged 25 to 40 in good health and CMV-seronegative. Sample: PBMCs. The chain employs TRBV6-5 and TRBJ2-7; 9 bases agree with TRBD1. The CDR3 region is CASSFRGTGRGEQYF. The CDR3 DNA reads as TGTGCCAGCAGTTTTCGCGGGACAGGGAGAGGCGAGCAGTACTTC.